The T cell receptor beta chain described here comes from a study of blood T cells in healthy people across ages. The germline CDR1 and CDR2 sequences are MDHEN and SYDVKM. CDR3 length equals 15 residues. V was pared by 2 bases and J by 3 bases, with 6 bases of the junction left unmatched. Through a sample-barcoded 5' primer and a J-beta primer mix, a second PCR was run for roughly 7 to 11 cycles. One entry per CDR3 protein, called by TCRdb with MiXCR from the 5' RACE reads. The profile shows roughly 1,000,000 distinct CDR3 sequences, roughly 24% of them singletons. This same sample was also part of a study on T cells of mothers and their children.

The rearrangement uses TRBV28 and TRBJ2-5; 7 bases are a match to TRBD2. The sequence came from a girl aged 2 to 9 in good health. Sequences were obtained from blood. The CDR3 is CASSLGGGLKETQYF. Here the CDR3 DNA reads TGTGCCAGCAGTTTAGGGGGGGGATTAAAAGAGACCCAGTACTTC.